The present entry profiles one TCR beta chain with its context. Antigen specificity is unknown. This sample is drawn from a study of T-cell reconstitution after alpha-beta-depleted transplantation in children. Trimming removed 6 bases from V and 7 bases from J, with 3 bases in between. Germline CDR1 is SNHLY and CDR2 is FYNNEI. The CDR3 runs to 10 residues. Points from the study as a whole: T cells produced anew were the main source of T-cell counts and diversity one year after transplant.

Unique molecular identifiers were incorporated when the TCRbeta library was constructed. TCRdb analysed the PCR reads with MiXCR anew, one entry per CDR3 protein. The sample records 200,000 to 300,000 distinct CDR3 sequences, more than 20% being singletons. The TCR was taken from a girl between 2 and 10 years old with Fanconi anemia, due to receive a stem cell transplant. The source material was PBMCs, sampled before TCRalphabeta/CD19-depleted stem cell transplant. V usage is TRBV2 and J usage is TRBJ2-2; D is ambiguous. The CDR3 region is CASRGGELFF. CDR3 DNA: TGTGCCAGCAGGGGCGGGGAGCTGTTTTTT.